This T cell receptor (beta chain) was profiled in a study of blood T cells in healthy people across ages. This CDR3 spans 12 amino acids. Trimming stripped 7 bases from V and 0 bases from J, with 7 bases between. Looked up from germline, CDR1 is SQVTM and CDR2 is ANQGSEA. Per sample, extraction of total RNA gave at least 5.5 micrograms in every case. Next came a second PCR, run for about 6 to 11 cycles, which used a sample-barcoded 5' primer along with a J-beta primer mix. TCRdb recomputed calls from the 5' RACE reads with MiXCR, one row per CDR3 protein. This table has some 780,000 distinct CDR3 sequences, roughly three fifths appearing once.

The chain is built from TRBV29-1 and TRBJ2-1; D remains unclear. The sequencing sample was made of blood. The sequence came from a man aged 35-49 years in good health. The CDR3 region is CSGGISYNEQFF. CDR3 sequence (DNA): TGCAGCGGGGGAATCTCCTACAATGAGCAGTTCTTC.